This T cell receptor beta chain was identified during a study of blood T cell repertoires in COVID-19. Study-level information: The United States, Italy and Spain provided the acute and convalescent COVID-19 samples. The analysed material was cDNA or gDNA that came from T cells, B-cell-depleted T cells, or PBMCs.

Sequencing was performed with immunoSEQ multiplex PCR; in TCRdb, only in-frame clones are kept and a portion is missing. The table shows 190,000 or so clones, with 90% occurring only once. This clone occurred once. Germline V lookup: CDR1 MNHEY, CDR2 SMNVEV (reference sequence). The V gene end was trimmed by 3 bases and the J gene end by 3 bases; junction bases not matched to a gene: 7. CDR3 length equals 15 residues. The V gene is TRBV27, the J gene TRBJ1-1, with TRBD1 matching over 7 bases. Sequencing was carried out using peripheral blood. The receptor was derived from a man aged 50-60 years with acute or convalescent COVID-19. DNA of the CDR3: TGTGCCAGCAGTTTTAGCGCCACAGGGGACACTGAAGCTTTCTTT. This translates into CASSFSATGDTEAFF.